The clone carrying this TCR beta chain was seen a few times. All donors qualified as healthy HIV-negative adults and had experienced no recent acute infections or vaccinations. Unsorted material relied on 85 million to 95 million PBMCs as the source of genomic DNA. The data originate from a study of shared clonotypes between healthy human individuals. Turning to the study itself: Samples came from a couple of female and three male donors aged 18 to 49.

As handled by the study authors: ImmunoSEQ sequences covered only the junction and lacked quality scores; filtering therefore differed. Clones were read by immunoSEQ multiplex PCR, and TCRdb kept only the in-frame ones, dropping some. Clone size and V and J calls were adopted from that table, with D and trimming inferred from the DNA. The table has 450,000 to 500,000 clones, 78% seen once. This CDR3 comprises 19 residues. Germline-derived CDR1 and CDR2 are LGHNA and YNFKEQ. The trim removed 0 bases at V and 6 bases at J, leaving 12 bases unmatched. The clonotype originates from a woman aged 35 to 49 in good health. Some clones in this sample may be carry-over from other donors' samples. The genes are TRBV4-2 and TRBJ2-2; 11 bases align to TRBD2. The sample consisted of PBMCs. The CDR3 region is CASSQETSGSVQFPGELFF. CDR3 in DNA: TGTGCCAGCAGCCAAGAAACTAGCGGGAGTGTTCAGTTTCCCGGGGAGCTGTTTTTT.